This T cell receptor beta chain was obtained from a study of fetal regulatory T cell absence and autoimmunity. Study details: Without clinical diabetes, IPEX patients showed exocrine pancreas autoimmunity. Overall study results and limits: Antigen-driven pancreatic autoimmunity before birth in IPEX was inferred from oligoclonal enrichment. Compared with cord blood, pancreas showed oligoclonal TCR enrichment, some clones over 100-fold.

The survey-level immunoSEQ assay was used. Some clones are missing from TCRdb's copy, which holds only in-frame ones; the method was immunoSEQ multiplex PCR. This sample yields 46,000 or so clones, of which around 83% are seen a single time; 0.35% to 0.45% belongs to the top ten. A word on this clone: The antigen is not known.

V dropped 0 bases and J dropped 7; count of bases not matched to a gene: 16. Germline loops: CDR1 KGHSH, CDR2 LQKENI. This CDR3 region has 20 residues. The source material was cord blood. The chain combines TRBV18 with TRBJ2-1; the match to TRBD1 covers 12 bases. The TCR comes from a newborn boy with IPEX syndrome. CDR3 in amino acids: CASSPPLRDRGRGSRNEQFF. The DNA of the CDR3 is TGTGCCAGCTCACCACCCCTCCGGGACAGGGGGCGCGGGAGCAGGAATGAGCAGTTCTTC. The variable domain in full, completed from reference TRBV18 and TRBJ2-1, reads NAGVMQNPRHLVRRRGQEARLRCSPMKGHSHVYWYRQLPEEGLKFMVYLQKENIIDESGMPKERFSAEFPKEGPSILRIQQVVRGDSAAYFCASSPPLRDRGRGSRNEQFFGPGTRLTVL.